Below, 21 T cell receptor beta chains from the same sample are listed, as sequenced in a study of blood T cell repertoires in COVID-19. Clones were read by immunoSEQ multiplex PCR, and TCRdb kept only the in-frame ones, dropping some. The table includes about 170,000 clones, approximately 84% detected once. The sample taken for sequencing was peripheral blood. The receptors originated from a woman over 75 with COVID-19, enrolled during active disease.

This chain links TRBV29-1 with TRBJ2-7; a weak D match, TRBD1 (5 bases). V lost 3 bases, J lost 5 bases, and 8 bases lay in between. The CDR3 runs 11 residues. The germline CDR1 and CDR2 sequences are SQVTM and ANQGSEA. In DNA form, the CDR3 reads TGCAGCGTTGACAGGGCCCACGAGCAGTACTTC. Protein product: CSVDRAHEQYF.

J is TRBJ1-5 and V is TRBV30, with TRBD1 matching 9 bases. The CDR3 totals 15 residues. V trimming: 2 bases; J trimming: 4 bases; junction bases outside the gene matches: 6. Germline loops: CDR1 GTSNPN, CDR2 SVGIG (reference sequence). CDR3 loop: CAWSPGGTGNQPQHF. CDR3 DNA: TGTGCCTGGAGTCCCGGGGGGACAGGGAATCAGCCCCAGCATTTT.

The V call is TRBV30, the J call TRBJ1-3; 8 nucleotides agree with TRBD1. CDR3 length equals 15 residues. The ends lost 2 bases at V and 6 bases at J; junction bases unmatched: 9. Germline V gives CDR1 GTSNPN, CDR2 SVGIG (reference sequence). CDR3 loop: CAWSLPTGVLNTIYF. As DNA, the CDR3 is TGTGCCTGGAGTCTACCGACAGGGGTGCTAAACACCATATATTTT.

The rearrangement uses TRBV5-1 and TRBJ2-5; TRBD1 matches 7 bases. V lost 0 bases to trimming and J lost 5 bases; unmatched junction nucleotides: 4. CDR1 is SGHRS, CDR2 YFSETQ, per germline. This CDR3 is 14 amino acids long. Written as DNA, the CDR3 is TGCGCCAGCAGCTTGGAGGGGGCAGGGGAGACCCAGTACTTC. Amino acids: CASSLEGAGETQYF.

The chain links TRBV12-2 to TRBJ2-7; the tabulated D call, TRBD2, remains unverified against the DNA. TRBV12-2 is reported as a pseudogene. The CDR3 consists of 19 residues. CDR3 sequence reads: CASRLSLRPGLAASYEQYF. In nucleotides, the CDR3 is TGTGCAAGTCGCTTATCTCTTCGCCCGGGACTAGCGGCCTCCTACGAGCAGTACTTC.

The chain recombines TRBV9 with TRBJ1-1; 9 bases agree with TRBD1. The J segment lost 4 bases and the V segment lost 3 bases, leaving 7 bases of the junction unmatched. This CDR3 has 15 amino acids. From germline, CDR1 is SGDLS and CDR2 YYNGEE. CDR3 DNA: TGTGCCAGCAGCGCGAGACAGGGGGTGAGCACTGAAGCTTTCTTT. Translating it yields CASSARQGVSTEAFF.

The chain has TRBV25-1 and TRBJ1-6, with unresolved D. CDR3 length: 16 amino acids. From germline, CDR1 is MGHDK and CDR2 SYGVNS. Deletions cut 0 bases from V and 0 bases from J, with 6 bases between. CDR3 amino acids: CASSEYRSSYNSPLHF. The CDR3 region has the DNA TGTGCCAGCAGTGAATACCGGAGCTCCTATAATTCACCCCTCCACTTT.

V is TRBV5-4 and J is TRBJ1-4; 7 bases match TRBD1. V shed 4 bases, J shed 7 bases, and the junction held 10 bases outside the gene matches. The CDR3 spans 15 residues. Germline lookup yields CDR1 SGHNT and CDR2 YYREEE (reference sequence). This CDR3 reads CASSKQGRIAEKLFF. The DNA of the CDR3 is TGTGCCAGCAGCAAACAGGGGCGAATAGCTGAAAAACTGTTTTTT.

The chain joins TRBV11-2 to TRBJ1-2, with a possible D match to TRBD1 (6 bases). The ends were cut back, 3 bases at V and 3 bases at J, with 14 bases in the middle. This CDR3 region has 15 residues. Germline CDR1 SGHAT, CDR2 FQNNGV. CDR3 nucleotide sequence: TGTGCCAGCAGCTTCGTATACAGGGATGACTATGGCTACACCTTC. This translates into CASSFVYRDDYGYTF. Complete variable domain (other parts from reference TRBV11-2 and TRBJ1-2): EAGVAQSPRYKIIEKRQSVAFWCNPISGHATLYWYQQILGQGPKLLIQFQNNGVVDDSQLPKDRFSAERLKGVDSTLKIQPAKLEDSAVYLCASSFVYRDDYGYTFGSGTRLTVV.

Only a few counts were recorded for this clone. The chain recombines TRBV12-2 with TRBJ1-2. TRBV12-2 is classified as a pseudogene. This CDR3 spans 11 amino acids. CDR3 in DNA: TGTGCAAGAAACGGGGGATTTGGCTACACCTTC. Translated: CARNGGFGYTF.

The CDR3 here is CASSLVSGHSNQPQHF. The CDR3 bases are TGTGCCAGCAGCTTAGTTAGCGGGCACAGCAATCAGCCCCAGCATTTT. This chain links TRBV7-9 with TRBJ1-5; D call uncertain. The CDR3 totals 16 residues. The germline gives CDR1 SEHNR, CDR2 FQNEAQ (reference sequence). V was cut by 1 base and J by 1 base, with 11 bases left in between.

The chain uses TRBV27 and TRBJ1-2; 7 bases are shared with TRBD1. The CDR3 contains 14 residues. V lost 2 bases, J lost 5 bases, and 5 bases stayed unmatched. Per the germline V gene, CDR1 is MNHEY and CDR2 is SMNVEV (reference sequence). CDR3 coding DNA: TGTGCCAGCAGTTTAAAAAGGGACAGATATGGCTACACCTTC. Translating it yields CASSLKRDRYGYTF.

This clone has a single count. The rearrangement uses TRBV30 and TRBJ2-7, with TRBD2 identical over 10 bases. The V and J ends lost 0 bases and 5 bases, in that order; junction bases with no gene match: 4. This CDR3 comprises 14 residues. The germline gives CDR1 GTSNPN, CDR2 SVGIG (reference sequence). CDR3 sequence: CAWSVRLAGDEQYF. The CDR3 DNA reads TGTGCCTGGAGTGTGCGGCTAGCGGGAGACGAGCAGTACTTC.

This clone was observed a single time. The chain combines TRBV7-9 with TRBJ2-3; 8 bases map to TRBD2. Trimming took 5 bases from V and 4 from J; bases not matched to a gene: 5. In germline, CDR1 is SEHNR, CDR2 FQNEAQ (reference sequence). The CDR3 consists of 14 residues. The CDR3 coding sequence is TGTGCCAGCAGCCCGGGGGGGGCAGCAGATACGCAGTATTTT. It yields the protein CASSPGGAADTQYF.

V usage is TRBV19 and J usage is TRBJ2-1, with a possible D match to TRBD2 (6 bases). The V gene's germline CDR1 is LNHDA and CDR2 SQIVND (reference sequence). Deletions cut 5 bases from V and 11 bases from J, with 19 bases between. This CDR3 spans 14 amino acids. The CDR3 protein is CASSAGPAVNKQFF. The CDR3, as DNA: TGTGCCAGTAGTGCGGGACCGGCTGTTAACAAGCAGTTCTTC.

The rearrangement uses TRBV5-5 and TRBJ1-6, with 8 bases that match TRBD1. CDR3 length: 18 amino acids. After removal of 0 bases from V and 7 bases from J, the junction contained 12 bases not matched to a gene. Germline V gives CDR1 SGHKS, CDR2 YYEKEE (reference sequence). CDR3 DNA sequence: TGTGCCAGCAGCTTGGAGGGTGCAGGGGGCGCTTGGAATTCACCCCTCCACTTT. As protein: CASSLEGAGGAWNSPLHF.

CDR3 loop: CASSQGQGDEQYF. CDR3 DNA sequence: TGTGCCAGCTCCCAGGGACAGGGCGACGAGCAGTACTTC. V and J are TRBV18 and TRBJ2-7; the match to TRBD1 covers 9 bases. CDR1 and CDR2 (germline): KGHSH, LQKENI. This CDR3 comprises 13 residues. The V and J ends lost 6 bases and 5 bases, in that order; junction bases with no gene match: 5.

The chain couples TRBV28 to TRBJ2-1; D gene unclear. The germline V gene has CDR1 MDHEN and CDR2 SYDVKM. This CDR3 region has 12 residues. V was clipped by 3 bases and J by 7 bases, with 7 bases between them. In nucleotides, the CDR3 is TGTGCCAGCAGTTTCTGGAGAAATGAGCAGTTCTTC. This encodes CASSFWRNEQFF.

The J gene is TRBJ1-2, the V gene TRBV5-1; D remains ambiguous. V dropped 4 bases and J dropped 4 bases, with 17 bases sitting between them. CDR3 length: 15 residues. The germline V gene has CDR1 SGHRS and CDR2 YFSETQ. For the CDR3, the DNA is TGCGCCAGCAGCGATAAGGGCTACAGCGGCTATGGCTACACCTTC. Protein product: CASSDKGYSGYGYTF.

The chain uses TRBV9 and TRBJ2-5, with TRBD2 matching over 8 bases. Germline CDR1 SGDLS, CDR2 YYNGEE. Trimming removed 4 bases from V and 4 bases from J; junction bases left unmatched: 9. This CDR3 spans 15 amino acids. The CDR3 loop reads CASSISGIKGETQYF. The CDR3 bases are TGTGCCAGCAGCATTAGCGGGATAAAAGGAGAGACCCAGTACTTC.

The CDR3 is CASSYLRDRRQNTEAFF. The CDR3 DNA reads TGTGCCAGCAGTTACCTCCGGGACAGGAGACAGAACACTGAAGCTTTCTTT. The chain recombines TRBV6-2 or TRBV6-3 with TRBJ1-1; TRBD1 matches 8 bases. Germline trimming cut 2 bases from V and 1 base from J; bases unmatched to any gene: 9. CDR1 and CDR2 from the germline V gene are MNHEY and SVGEGT. The CDR3 has 17 amino acids.